Presented here are 6 T cell receptor beta chains from one specimen sequenced in a study of blood T cell repertoires in COVID-19 (dated by TCRdb to the early 2020s). Libraries came from the immunoSEQ multiplex PCR assay. The immuneACCESS repertoire file appears here via TCRdb, limited to in-frame rearrangements. These files lack a portion of the clones; in checked studies, under half of the deficit traces to unresolved V genes, and the cause of the others is not known. The sample table shows about 240,000 clones, and about four fifths are seen once. Of the sample, 6.5% to 9.5% is held by the ten largest clones. Sequencing was carried out using peripheral blood. The source is a woman at least 80 years old with COVID-19, enrolled during active disease.

The rearrangement uses TRBV7-9 and TRBJ2-2, with D possibly matching TRBD1 (6 bases). V was clipped by 5 bases and J by 2 bases, with 15 bases between them. The CDR3 totals 16 residues. The germline CDR1 and CDR2 sequences are SEHNR and FQNEAQ (reference sequence). This CDR3 is CASSRDRSPNTGELFF. CDR3 in DNA: TGTGCCAGCAGCCGCGACAGGAGCCCAAACACCGGGGAGCTGTTTTTT.

The chain uses TRBV5-1 and TRBJ2-7; 9 bases are shared with TRBD1. In germline, CDR1 is SGHRS, CDR2 YFSETQ. The CDR3 is 15 residues long. After removal of 4 bases from V and 0 bases from J, the junction contained 5 bases not matched to a gene. CDR3 protein: CASSRGQGGSYEQYF. CDR3 DNA: TGCGCCAGCAGCCGGGGACAGGGAGGCTCCTACGAGCAGTACTTC.

J is TRBJ2-1 and V is TRBV9; possibly TRBD2 for D (5 bases). CDR1 SGDLS and CDR2 YYNGEE come from the germline V gene. V lost 0 bases and J lost 7, with 8 bases in between. The CDR3 length is 13 residues. The CDR3 sequence: CASSVGWRNEQFF. As DNA, the CDR3 is TGTGCCAGCAGCGTAGGTTGGAGGAATGAGCAGTTCTTC.

V is TRBV9 and J is TRBJ2-6; TRBD1 is a possible D gene (5 bases). The CDR3 runs 14 residues. Germline CDR1 SGDLS, CDR2 YYNGEE. The V end was cut by 4 bases, the J end by 2 bases, with 7 bases between. In DNA form, the CDR3 reads TGTGCCAGCAGCTTGACAGCTGGGGCCAACGTCCTGACTTTC. Its translation is CASSLTAGANVLTF.

This rearrangement joins TRBV5-8 to TRBJ2-7; D gene ambiguous. Germline loops: CDR1 SGHTS, CDR2 YDEGEE. The germline V and J ends were trimmed by 0 bases and 7 bases, with 11 bases remaining between them. The length of the CDR3 is 13 residues. The CDR3 loop is CASSLGPGREQYF. CDR3 sequence (DNA): TGTGCCAGCAGCTTGGGACCCGGCAGGGAGCAGTACTTC.

V gene TRBV6-2 or TRBV6-3 combines with J gene TRBJ2-5; 8 positions agree with TRBD1. CDR3 length: 16 residues. CDR1 is MNHEY and CDR2 is SVGEGT in the germline V gene. V dropped 2 bases and J dropped 3; count of bases not matched to a gene: 8. The CDR3 nucleotides read TGTGCCAGCAGTTACCCTCGGACAGGGACGAAAGAGACCCAGTACTTC. Protein: CASSYPRTGTKETQYF.